The 18 T cell receptor beta chains below come from one sample, sequenced in a study of ipilimumab plus nivolumab after autologous stem cell transplantation. Repertoires were generated with immunoSEQ multiplex PCR, while TCRdb's copy carries only in-frame clones and drops some. The sample records about 43,000 clones, about 88% being singletons. The starting material was PBMCs, obtained in a trial of ipilimumab plus nivolumab as post-transplant consolidation. The receptors were gathered from a male donor with multiple myeloma.

J is TRBJ1-2 and V is TRBV28; 9 nucleotides align to TRBD1. Trimming cost V 6 bases and J 5 bases; bases outside gene matches: 7. Germline V gene data show CDR1 as MDHEN and CDR2 as SYDVKM. This CDR3 region has 14 residues. CDR3: CASSRQGGFYGYTF. CDR3 nucleotides: TGTGCCAGCAGCCGACAGGGGGGGTTTTATGGCTACACCTTC.

The CDR3: CASSINRYTGELFF. The CDR3 nucleotides are TGTGCCAGTAGTATTAACAGATACACCGGGGAGCTGTTTTTT. J is TRBJ2-2 and V is TRBV19; D gene unclear. The CDR3 has 14 residues. The germline CDR1 and CDR2 sequences are LNHDA and SQIVND (reference sequence). V was shortened by 3 bases and J by 3 bases, with 8 bases between the two germline ends.

V usage is TRBV19 and J usage is TRBJ1-5; 8 bases map to TRBD1. Germline V CDR1 and CDR2: LNHDA, SQIVND (reference sequence). The V gene end was trimmed by 5 bases and the J gene end by 2 bases; junction bases not matched to a gene: 11. This CDR3 spans 17 amino acids. The CDR3: CASSPNPSGQGNQPQHF. The CDR3 region has the DNA TGTGCCAGTAGTCCAAACCCCTCGGGACAGGGCAATCAGCCCCAGCATTTT. Filled out from reference TRBV19 and TRBJ1-5, the complete variable domain reads DGGITQSPKYLFRKEGQNVTLSCEQNLNHDAMYWYRQDPGQGLRLIYYSQIVNDFQKGDIAEGYSVSREKKESFPLTVTSAQKNPTAFYLCASSPNPSGQGNQPQHFGDGTRLSIL.

This chain joins TRBV7-3 and TRBJ2-7; tentatively, D is TRBD1 (6 bases). CDR3 length equals 16 residues. Deletions cut 4 bases from V and 5 bases from J, with 21 bases between. Germline V gene sequence: CDR1 SGHTA, CDR2 FQGTGA. The CDR3 nucleotides are TGTGCCAGCAGCTACAACAAACAGGGTAGGATCAACGAGCAGTACTTC. Translating gives CASSYNKQGRINEQYF.

The chain employs TRBV10-3 and TRBJ2-1, with 9 bases fitting TRBD1. Unmatched junction bases numbered 6, after V lost 6 bases and J lost 6 bases. This CDR3 has 14 residues. In germline, CDR1 is ENHRY, CDR2 SYGVKD. CDR3 loop: CAIRATGGVNEQFF. CDR3 nucleotides: TGTGCCATCAGAGCGACAGGGGGGGTCAATGAGCAGTTCTTC.

This clone occurred a few times. The rearrangement joins TRBV30 to TRBJ1-5, with unresolved D. The V and J ends lost 1 base and 7 bases respectively, with 8 bases between them. CDR1 and CDR2 (germline): GTSNPN, SVGIG (reference sequence). This CDR3 has 12 amino acids. The CDR3 loop is CAWSAESQPQHF. The CDR3 coding sequence is TGTGCCTGGAGTGCCGAGAGCCAGCCCCAGCATTTT.

This clone has only one observation. The gene calls are TRBV5-4 and TRBJ2-7; D gene uncertain. Germline V gives CDR1 SGHNT, CDR2 YYREEE (reference sequence). The germline V and J ends were trimmed by 3 bases and 3 bases, with 7 bases remaining between them. The length of the CDR3 is 12 residues. The CDR3 DNA follows: TGTGCCAGCAGCTCCGCCAACTACGAGCAGTACTTC. This codes for CASSSANYEQYF. The whole variable domain, remainder taken from reference TRBV5-4 and TRBJ2-7, is ETGVTQSPTHLIKTRGQQVTLRCSSQSGHNTVSWYQQALGQGPQFIFQYYREEENGRGNFPPRFSGLQFPNYSSELNVNALELDDSALYLCASSSANYEQYFGPGTRLTVT.

This sequence joins TRBV4-1 and TRBJ1-5, with 7 bases lining up with TRBD1. The V segment lost 4 bases and the J segment 7 bases; nucleotides outside the gene matches: 10. The germline V gene has CDR1 MGHRA and CDR2 YSYEKL. The CDR3 has 15 amino acids. DNA of the CDR3: TGCGCCAGCAGCCGGATACAGGGGACCGGGCAGCCCCAGCATTTT. Translating gives CASSRIQGTGQPQHF.

This rearrangement joins TRBV9 to TRBJ1-1, with 7 bases identical to TRBD1. The CDR3 runs to 15 residues. The V gene end was trimmed by 0 bases and the J gene end by 0 bases; junction bases not matched to a gene: 2. Germline loops: CDR1 SGDLS, CDR2 YYNGEE. Here the CDR3 reads CASSVATGVNTEAFF. The CDR3 DNA is TGTGCCAGCAGCGTAGCTACAGGGGTGAACACTGAAGCTTTCTTT.

The rearrangement links TRBV7-9 to TRBJ2-7; TRBD1 might be the D (6 bases). Germline CDR1 is SEHNR and CDR2 is FQNEAQ (reference sequence). V was trimmed by 6 bases and J by 5 bases, leaving 17 bases between them. The CDR3 runs 14 residues. CDR3 amino acids: CASRPGQNFHEQYF. The CDR3, as DNA: TGTGCCAGCAGGCCTGGACAGAACTTCCACGAGCAGTACTTC.

This chain joins TRBV2 and TRBJ2-1; D is possibly TRBD1 or TRBD2 (7 bases each). CDR3 length: 14 amino acids. CDR1 is SNHLY and CDR2 is FYNNEI in the germline V gene. The V end was cut by 11 bases, the J end by 6 bases, with 20 bases between. The CDR3 reads CAGSRQGGPNEQFF. DNA for the CDR3: TGTGCCGGATCTCGGCAGGGGGGGCCCAATGAGCAGTTCTTC.

V and J are TRBV7-6 and TRBJ2-7, with a possible D match to TRBD2 (5 bases). The CDR3 totals 12 residues. V was clipped by 1 base and J by 9 bases, with 10 bases between them. The germline V gene has CDR1 SGHVS and CDR2 FNYEAQ. The CDR3 protein is CASSLVEGAQYF. The CDR3 DNA sequence: TGTGCCAGCAGCTTAGTCGAGGGAGCGCAGTACTTC.

The gene calls are TRBV6-5 and TRBJ2-7; 7 nucleotides agree with TRBD1. This CDR3 has 16 amino acids. CDR1 and CDR2 (germline): MNHEY, SVGAGI. Trimming at V came to 0 bases and at J to 2 bases, leaving 7 bases not matched to a gene. The CDR3 loop is CASSYSEGQRTYEQYF. The CDR3 region has the DNA TGTGCCAGCAGTTACTCAGAGGGACAGCGAACCTACGAGCAGTACTTC.

V and J are TRBV6-5 and TRBJ1-4; D is possibly TRBD1 (6 bases). V lost 4 bases and J 3 bases, leaving 9 bases between the germline ends. From germline, CDR1 is MNHEY and CDR2 SVGAGI. The CDR3 extends over 14 amino acids. The CDR3 sequence: CASSWGGPNEKLFF. The CDR3 nucleotides read TGTGCCAGCAGTTGGGGGGGCCCTAATGAAAAACTGTTTTTT.

This chain joins TRBV30 and TRBJ1-6, with D possibly matching TRBD1 (5 bases). The CDR3 extends over 14 amino acids. The V gene lost 0 bases and the J gene lost 6 bases, with 9 bases spanning the gap. The germline V gene encodes CDR1 GTSNPN and CDR2 SVGIG (reference sequence). The CDR3 here is CAWSVRTSNSPLHF. CDR3 sequence (DNA): TGTGCCTGGAGTGTTAGGACAAGTAATTCACCCCTCCACTTT.

The CDR3 is CASSLIGQGDNEQFF. The DNA for the CDR3 is TGCGCCAGCAGCTTGATCGGGCAGGGGGACAATGAGCAGTTCTTC. The chain links TRBV5-1 to TRBJ2-1; 7 nucleotides line up with TRBD1. Germline CDR1 and CDR2: SGHRS and YFSETQ. V lost 1 base to trimming and J lost 5 bases; unmatched junction nucleotides: 6. The CDR3 sequence is 15 residues long.

This chain uses TRBV6-4 with TRBJ1-4, with unresolved D. Germline assignment: CDR1 MRHNA and CDR2 SNTAGT. This CDR3 spans 14 amino acids. With 2 bases removed from V and 5 bases from J, the gap between germline ends came to 9 bases. CDR3 amino acids: CASSDGQKNEKLFF. In DNA, the CDR3 is TGTGCCAGCAGTGACGGGCAGAAAAATGAAAAACTGTTTTTT.

The V call is TRBV19, the J call TRBJ2-3; no definite D call. V lost 5 bases and J lost 2, with 5 bases in between. The CDR3 is made up of 12 amino acids. CDR1 and CDR2 from the germline V gene are LNHDA and SQIVND (reference sequence). CDR3: CASSGDTDTQYF. CDR3 nucleotides: TGTGCCAGTAGTGGGGACACAGATACGCAGTATTTT.